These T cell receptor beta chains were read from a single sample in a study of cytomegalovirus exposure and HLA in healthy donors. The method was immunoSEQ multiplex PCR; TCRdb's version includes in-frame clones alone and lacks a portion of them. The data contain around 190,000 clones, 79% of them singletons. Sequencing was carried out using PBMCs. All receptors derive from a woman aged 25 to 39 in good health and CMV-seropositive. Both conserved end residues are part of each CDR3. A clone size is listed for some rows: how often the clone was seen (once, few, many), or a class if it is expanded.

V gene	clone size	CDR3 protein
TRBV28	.	CASSFGQNTGELFF
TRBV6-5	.	CASGDRNEKLFF
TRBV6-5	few	CASSYSPQGVGNTIYF
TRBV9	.	CASSGLAGGPDTGELFF
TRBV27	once	CASNSPRGISYNEQFF
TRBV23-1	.	CASSQRGRFSNQPQHF
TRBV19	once	CASSIGQENTEAFF
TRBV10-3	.	CAISGGTPVTDTQYF
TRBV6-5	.	CASSYQTGGNSPLHF
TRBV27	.	CASSWGVSYEQYF
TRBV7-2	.	CASSRARDRVQYF
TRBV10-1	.	CASSQDRQASYEQYF
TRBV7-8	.	CASSLAKGGALSIANTEAFF
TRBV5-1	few	CASSPGTGSNSPLHF
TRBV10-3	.	CAIRPGGMSGNTIYF
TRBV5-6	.	CASSPGQGNEQFF
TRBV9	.	CASSLPSGGPSNEQFF
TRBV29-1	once	CSATLRGGNTEAFF
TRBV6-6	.	CASSYTEAGEGYTF
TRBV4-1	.	CASSQSPTGFGASNEKLFF
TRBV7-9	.	CASSPPQYEHTGELFF
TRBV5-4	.	CASSHSPGELFF
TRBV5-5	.	CASSLARGVDEQFF
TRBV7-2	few	CASSLWVSPQGGGYTF
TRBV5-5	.	CASSLAPGLDTEAFF
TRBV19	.	CASSITGTSATYEQYF
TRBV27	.	CASTTTGEPQHF
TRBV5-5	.	CASRYTTGTSGGVNEQFF
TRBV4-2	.	CASSQDSSGSYNEQFF
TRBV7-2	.	CASSRGPDHEQYF
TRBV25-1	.	CASQQGAENEQFF
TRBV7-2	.	CASSPSGAGGFEQYF
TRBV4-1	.	CASSQDIQGVPDTQYF
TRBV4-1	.	CASRLTAGGSTDTQYF
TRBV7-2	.	CASSLGLGPYEQYF
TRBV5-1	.	CASSTGLAETDTQYF
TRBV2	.	CASSGDRTYEQYF
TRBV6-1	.	CASRGGDYGYTF
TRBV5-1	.	CASSPRGFEETQYF
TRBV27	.	CASSLFAGALSEQYF
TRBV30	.	CAWSPWEYRDRDYEQYF
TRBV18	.	CASSTGTTNEKLFF